This T cell receptor (beta chain) derives from a study of T-cell reconstitution after alpha-beta-depleted transplantation in children. Researchers prepared the TCRbeta library using unique molecular identifiers, the study reports. TCRdb re-derived calls from the PCR reads in MiXCR, one entry per CDR3 protein. Seen here are 380,000 or so distinct CDR3 sequences, about an eighth observed once, and the top ten hold 3.5% to 4.5%. CDR1 is SNHLY and CDR2 is FYNNEI in the germline V gene. CDR3 length equals 14 residues. V was cut by 7 bases and J by 5 bases, with 12 bases left in between. The TCR originated in a human donor who donated a stem cell graft to a child with Fanconi anemia. The specimen comprised PBMCs, sampled from the stem cell graft. This sequence joins TRBV2 and TRBJ1-6; D is ambiguous. This CDR3 is CASNAQLNNSPLHF. The DNA of the CDR3 is TGTGCCAGCAATGCGCAATTGAATAATTCACCCCTCCACTTT.